This T cell receptor (beta chain) was documented in a study of cytomegalovirus exposure and HLA in healthy donors. About the study: Later, an analysis reported that the roughly 120 validation repertoires had used the same platform as the roughly 650 first-cohort repertoires. Study results and limitations: With high specificity and sensitivity, the classifier reportedly diagnosed cytomegalovirus status.

The assay was immunoSEQ multiplex PCR, and TCRdb's table has in-frame clones only and misses some. The sample includes 95,000 to 150,000 clones, 90% to 97% of them seen just once. In regard to this clone: What it recognizes is unknown.

The CDR3 length is 16 residues. Looked up from germline, CDR1 is SQVTM and CDR2 is ANQGSEA. V lost 2 bases and J lost 0; bases outside the gene matches: 9. Sample: PBMCs. The rearrangement joins TRBV29-1 to TRBJ2-7, with 8 nucleotides matching TRBD2. The receptor was isolated from a man in his late teens or twenties in good health and CMV-seronegative. CDR3 nucleotides: TGCAGCGTTGAACGTGGCAGCGGGGGAAGCTCCTACGAGCAGTACTTC. It translates to CSVERGSGGSSYEQYF.